These T cell receptor beta chains were read from a single sample in a study of cytomegalovirus exposure and HLA in healthy donors. Sequencing was performed with immunoSEQ multiplex PCR; in TCRdb, only in-frame clones are kept and a portion is missing. The profile shows over 100,000 clones, roughly 80% of them singletons. Input material: PBMCs. Receptors originate from a woman aged 25 to 39 in good health and CMV-seropositive. The CDR3 runs from the conserved cysteine through the conserved F or W. The order of the fields is D gene, clone size, J gene, V gene, CDR3 DNA, CDR3 protein. The D gene is left open where the match is weak. A clone size is listed for some rows: how often the clone was seen (once, few, many), or a class if it is expanded.

TRBD1,few,TRBJ2-7,TRBV6-1,TGTGCCAGCAGTGGACAACGGGGGGTGGGACAGGGGGGTTACGAGCAGTACTTC,CASSGQRGVGQGGYEQYF
NA,NA,TRBJ2-7,TRBV30,TGTGCCTGGAGTGTACTTGGTTACGAGCAGTACTTC,CAWSVLGYEQYF
NA,few,TRBJ1-5,TRBV6-6,TGTGCCAGTGGGGCAGGGGCAGCTCAGCCCCAGCATTTT,CASGAGAAQPQHF
NA,NA,TRBJ1-6,TRBV4-2,TGTGCCAGCAGAAGCTCGGGTCCAGAAGTACCACCCCTCCACTTT,CASRSSGPEVPPLHF
TRBD1,many,TRBJ2-5,TRBV6-6,TGTGCCAGCAGCTACACAGACAGGGGGGGGACCCAGTACTTC,CASSYTDRGGTQYF
NA,NA,TRBJ1-6,TRBV2,TGTGCCAGCGCGTCCGACAGGACCTATAATTCACCCCTCCACTTT,CASASDRTYNSPLHF
TRBD2,NA,TRBJ2-1,TRBV9,TGTGCCAGCAGCACCACCGGGACTAGCGGGGAAAGGCAGTTCTTC,CASSTTGTSGERQFF
NA,NA,TRBJ1-5,TRBV5-8,TGTGCCACGGGAGAAGGGGCTGTACAGCCCCAGCATTTT,CATGEGAVQPQHF
TRBD1,NA,TRBJ1-6,TRBV6-6,TGTGCCAGCAAGGTCGACAGGGAAAGATCACCCCTCCACTTT,CASKVDRERSPLHF
TRBD1,NA,TRBJ2-5,TRBV6-6,TGTGCCAGCAACCACGGGACAGGGCTGGAGACCCAGTACTTC,CASNHGTGLETQYF